This T cell receptor (beta chain) was documented in a study of tumor-infiltrating lymphocytes in primary liver carcinoma. Study summary: Subjects consisted of male and female patients aged 30 to 69 years. Study observations and caveats: With p = 0.039, the top-250-clone fraction in tumors significantly exceeded that in blood. Pairs comparing tumor with adjacent tissue or blood overlapped less than pairs drawn from tumor regions.

Trimming shortened V by 3 bases and J by 2 bases, and 11 bases separated the two germline ends. The germline gives CDR1 SGHAT, CDR2 FQNNGV. CDR3 length: 14 amino acids. Total RNA and DNA came together from 20-30 mg of bulk tissue without cell sorting. Patients underwent resection of primary liver carcinoma. Reverse transcription of 500 to 650 ng total RNA with a constant-region primer produced TCR beta cDNA. Three-round nested multiplex PCR performed with slightly modified ARM-PCR produced the TCR beta libraries. The two initial PCR rounds, roughly 10 cycles each, used TRBV1-TRBV30 forward and C-beta reverse primers. In TCRdb, the multiplex PCR reads were re-called with MiXCR into one record per CDR3 protein. The data hold tens of thousands of distinct CDR3 sequences, with 71% observed a single time. This clonotype is medium-sized within its sample. No antigen is known for it.

The chain is built from TRBV11-2 and TRBJ2-7; TRBD1 is a possible D gene (6 bases). The sequenced sample was liver tumor tissue from sampling region 4. Documented subset: tumor region T4, right-lateral pole. This TCR was sampled from a woman in her sixties with primary liver carcinoma and hepatitis B virus infection. CDR3 loop: CASSFTGQTYEQYF. As DNA, the CDR3 is TGTGCCAGCAGCTTCACGGGACAAACCTACGAGCAGTACTTC. Based on the CDR3 plus reference TRBV11-2 and TRBJ2-7, the full variable domain is EAGVAQSPRYKIIEKRQSVAFWCNPISGHATLYWYQQILGQGPKLLIQFQNNGVVDDSQLPKDRFSAERLKGVDSTLKIQPAKLEDSAVYLCASSFTGQTYEQYFGPGTRLTVT.